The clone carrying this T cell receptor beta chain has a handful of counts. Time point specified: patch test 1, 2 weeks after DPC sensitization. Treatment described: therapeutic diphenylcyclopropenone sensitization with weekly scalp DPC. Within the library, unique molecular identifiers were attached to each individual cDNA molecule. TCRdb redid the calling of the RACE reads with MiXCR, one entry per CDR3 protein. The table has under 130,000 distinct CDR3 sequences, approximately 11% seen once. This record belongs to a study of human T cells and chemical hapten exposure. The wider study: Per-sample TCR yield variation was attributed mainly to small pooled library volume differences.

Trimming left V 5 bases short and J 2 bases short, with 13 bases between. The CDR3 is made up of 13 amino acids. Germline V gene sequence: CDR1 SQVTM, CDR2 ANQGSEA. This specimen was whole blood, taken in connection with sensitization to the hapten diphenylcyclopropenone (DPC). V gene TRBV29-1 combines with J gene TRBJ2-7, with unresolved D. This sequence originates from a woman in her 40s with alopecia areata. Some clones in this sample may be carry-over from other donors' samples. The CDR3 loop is CSVTQAITYEQYF. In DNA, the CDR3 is TGCAGCGTTACCCAGGCCATTACCTACGAGCAGTACTTC.